Described below is a single TCR beta chain sequence and its context. The target antigen is unknown. The sample is drawn from a study of post-analysis software for immune sequencing data. TCR beta libraries were prepared from cDNA with unique molecular identifiers. TCRdb re-called the PCR reads through MiXCR, storing one row per CDR3 protein. This sample yields roughly 540,000 distinct CDR3 sequences, of which 30% to 40% are seen a single time; around 5.9% belongs to the top ten. CDR1 and CDR2 from the germline V gene are SGHRS and YFSETQ. Deletions cut 0 bases from V and 2 bases from J, with 10 bases between. There are 15 residues in the CDR3. Overall study results and limits: Diversity measured as normalized Chao1 was significantly lower in multiple sclerosis patients than in controls. Strong same-batch co-clustering of samples appeared with F measure clustering. Roughly 5 TRBV segments occurring more often in patients than controls included TRBV5-6, TRBV5-1 and TRBV20-1.

This chain uses TRBV5-1 with TRBJ2-3; TRBD2 is a possible D gene (6 bases). The clonotype originates from a girl between 2 and 17 years old with multiple sclerosis. The sample was blood. CDR3 sequence: CASSLVGGTTDTQYF. The CDR3, as DNA: TGCGCCAGCAGCTTGGTGGGCGGGACCACAGATACGCAGTATTTT. The complete variable domain, with remaining parts taken from reference TRBV5-1 and TRBJ2-3, reads KAGVTQTPRYLIKTRGQQVTLSCSPISGHRSVSWYQQTPGQGLQFLFEYFSETQRNKGNFPGRFSGRQFSNSRSEMNVSTLELGDSALYLCASSLVGGTTDTQYFGPGTRLTVL.